These 10 T cell receptor beta chains were all obtained from the same sample, sequenced in a study of human T cells and chemical hapten exposure. Stated time point: pre-sensitization, week 0. Treatment noted: therapeutic diphenylcyclopropenone sensitization with weekly scalp DPC. TCRdb itself ran the RACE reads through MiXCR, one entry per CDR3 protein. Of approximately 320,000 distinct CDR3 sequences in the sample, roughly 6% were seen once. The sample here was whole blood, taken in connection with sensitization to the hapten diphenylcyclopropenone (DPC). The receptors shown here come from a woman aged 18-29 years with alopecia areata. Some clones in this sample may be carry-over from other donors' samples.

This clonotype was counted ten times or more. The chain employs TRBV20-1 and TRBJ1-5; 7 nucleotides agree with TRBD1. Losses at the gene ends were 1 base for V and 4 bases for J; bases not matched to a gene: 4. This CDR3 has 14 residues. From germline, CDR1 is DFQATT and CDR2 SNEGSKA (reference sequence). CDR3 in amino acids: CSARGQGGNQPQHF. As DNA, the CDR3 is TGCAGTGCTAGAGGACAGGGAGGTAATCAGCCCCAGCATTTT.

In regard to this clonotype: This may be a read error, as it is one base from a much larger clone. The rearrangement links TRBV6-5 to TRBJ1-3; 9 bases match TRBD1. This CDR3 comprises 20 residues. CDR1 is MNHEY, CDR2 SVGAGI, per germline. J gave up 8 bases and V 4 bases, and 24 bases lay outside the gene matches. The CDR3 loop reads CASSSSLIPEQGATGHTIYF. CDR3 DNA: TGTGCCAGCAGTTCCTCGTTAATACCTGAACAGGGGGCGACCGGGCACACCATATATTTT.

The chain joins TRBV18 to TRBJ2-3; D gene ambiguous. The CDR3 runs 15 residues. Deletions cut 2 bases from V and 5 bases from J, with 14 bases between. Germline V CDR1 and CDR2: KGHSH, LQKENI. CDR3 amino acids: CASSPYSLRQDTQYF. The CDR3, as DNA: TGTGCCAGCTCACCATACTCACTCCGCCAAGATACGCAGTATTTT.

The sample holds many counts of this clonotype. The V call is TRBV27, the J call TRBJ2-6; D uncertain. Germline assignment: CDR1 MNHEY and CDR2 SMNVEV (reference sequence). V was trimmed by 6 bases and J by 0 bases, leaving 6 bases between them. This CDR3 spans 14 amino acids. The CDR3 spells CASSFSSGANVLTF. Written as DNA, the CDR3 is TGTGCCAGCAGCTTCAGCTCTGGGGCCAACGTCCTGACTTTC.

DNA of the CDR3: TGCGCCAGCAGCTCGGCCGGGATCACACAAGAGACCCAGTACTTC. Protein product: CASSSAGITQETQYF. The rearrangement links TRBV5-1 to TRBJ2-5; D is possibly TRBD2 (5 bases). From germline, CDR1 is SGHRS and CDR2 YFSETQ. Trimming removed 3 bases at V and 2 bases at J, with 14 bases between. There are 15 residues in the CDR3.

The rearrangement links TRBV6-2 or TRBV6-3 to TRBJ1-5, with a weak D call TRBD1 (6 bases). CDR3 size: 16 residues. Between the trimmed V and J ends, which lost 2 bases and 5 bases, there was a span of 16 bases. Germline V gene data show CDR1 as MNHEY and CDR2 as SVGEGT. CDR3 DNA: TGTGCCAGCAGTTACCATTTTCAGGGGCTGGATCAGCCCCAGCATTTT. It translates to CASSYHFQGLDQPQHF.

This clonotype was detected a few times. The chain uses TRBV9 and TRBJ2-4, with 9 bases fitting TRBD1. J was trimmed by 6 bases and V by 4 bases; bases with no gene match: 11. This CDR3 comprises 16 residues. Germline assignment: CDR1 SGDLS and CDR2 YYNGEE. CDR3: CASSSQVQGAGNIQYF. The CDR3 nucleotides read TGTGCCAGCAGCTCTCAGGTACAGGGGGCCGGAAACATTCAGTACTTC. The full variable domain, completed using reference TRBV9 and TRBJ2-4, is DSGVTQTPKHLITATGQRVTLRCSPRSGDLSVYWYQQSLDQGLQFLIQYYNGEERAKGNILERFSAQQFPDLHSELNLSSLELGDSALYFCASSSQVQGAGNIQYFGAGTRLSVL.

This clonotype was seen repeatedly, ten times or more. The V gene is TRBV24-1, the J gene TRBJ2-3; 9 positions agree with TRBD1. In germline, CDR1 is KGHDR, CDR2 SFDVKD. After removal of 3 bases from V and 4 bases from J, the junction contained 7 bases not matched to a gene. This CDR3 has 16 amino acids. For the CDR3, the DNA is TGTGCCACCAGTGATCGAGGGACAGGGCTTGCAGATACGCAGTATTTT. Its protein product is CATSDRGTGLADTQYF.

In this sample, this clonotype turned up a few times. The chain uses TRBV4-1 and TRBJ2-7; 13 nucleotides match TRBD2. The junction had 3 bases not matched to a gene; V was cut back by 4 bases and J by 6 bases. The germline V gene has CDR1 MGHRA and CDR2 YSYEKL. The CDR3 totals 14 residues. CDR3 coding DNA: TGCGCCAGCAGCCTCGGGACTAGCGGGGTCGAGCAGTACTTC. Residues: CASSLGTSGVEQYF.

Note on this clonotype: This sequence may be a read error, since a much larger clone differs from it by one base. The rearrangement joins TRBV5-4 to TRBJ1-5; D is ambiguous. CDR1 and CDR2 (germline): SGHNT, YYREEE (reference sequence). CDR3 length equals 12 residues. CDR3 region: CASSFAGQSQHF. DNA of the CDR3: TGTGCCAGCAGCTTTGCGGGTCAGTCCCAGCATTTT.